This record covers a single T cell receptor beta chain. Original processing methods: It was from reference gene primer amplification that nucleated cell counts were estimated. Profiling relied on immunoSEQ multiplex PCR, and the TCRdb table lists in-frame clones only, not all of them. That table supplies the V and J calls and clone size; D and trimming were determined from the DNA. The table has roughly 100,000 clones, under 90% seen once. This sample was included in a study of blood T cell repertoires in COVID-19. Looking at the study overall: Both acute and convalescent COVID-19 samples were obtained from the United States, Italy and Spain. PBMCs, B-cell-depleted T cells, or T cells were the source of the cDNA or gDNA that made up the material.

Germline CDR1 LNHDA, CDR2 SQIVND (reference sequence). The length of the CDR3 is 14 residues. Between the trimmed V and J ends, which lost 7 bases and 4 bases, there was a span of 13 bases. This clonotype was sampled from a woman aged 65 to 85 with acute or convalescent COVID-19. Specimen: peripheral blood. V and J are TRBV19 and TRBJ1-4; maybe TRBD1 (5 bases). In DNA form, the CDR3 reads TGTGCCAGTAAGGCGGGGCAGTTTAATGAAAAACTGTTTTTT. Amino acids: CASKAGQFNEKLFF.